This record covers a single T cell receptor (beta chain). This specimen belongs to a study of identical twins. V lost 1 base, J lost 0 bases, and 4 bases stayed unmatched. CDR1 is SGHAT and CDR2 is FQNNGV in the germline V gene. CDR3 size: 17 residues. TCRdb used MiXCR to reprocess the 5' RACE reads, holding one entry per CDR3 protein. There are hundreds of thousands of distinct CDR3 sequences in the sample; roughly 26% occur only once, and over 2.5% lies in the top ten. These data were also reused for a study on T cells expressing NK-cell markers. That study reports: Eight donors were sequenced, of whom seven were HCMV-seropositive, while the remaining one was HCMV-seronegative. Clarity on HCMV specificity was lacking for the expanded NKG2C+ T cell clones.

This clonotype originated in a woman under 30 in good health. The sample was CD4+ T cells sorted from blood. The gene calls are TRBV11-2 and TRBJ2-1, with 9 nucleotides matching TRBD2. This CDR3 is CASSLVGRGGSYNEQFF. DNA of the CDR3: TGTGCCAGCAGCTTAGTCGGGCGGGGGGGCTCCTACAATGAGCAGTTCTTC.